The entry below describes one T cell receptor beta chain. There is no known antigen for this receptor. There are no base qualities to consult, and no much larger clone falls within one base. The donors were healthy, HIV-negative adults with no recently reported acute infections or vaccinations. Only Caucasian adults living in Nashville, Tennessee, USA were represented among the donors. Magnetic negative selection was used to enrich CD4+ T cells, after which naive cells were positively selected on CD45RA and the negative fraction became the memory subset. Blood was collected by leukapheresis, and PBMCs were isolated by Ficoll-Histopaque density gradient centrifugation and then cryopreserved in liquid nitrogen vapor phase. Analytical flow cytometry was used to check the purity and quantity of every magnetically sorted T cell population. Each sorted fraction had its genomic DNA isolated and then quantified by UV absorbance on a Nanodrop 2000c.

CDR3 length: 15 amino acids, cysteine to phenylalanine. Only the CDR3 DNA is retained, 45 bases long and in frame from the first base. V is pruned by 2 bases and J by 4 bases, leaving 5 bases of the junction without a gene match. The germline V gene gives CDR1 as MDHEN and CDR2 as SYDVKM. The data are from a study of shared clonotypes between healthy human individuals (dated by TCRdb to the early 2020s). Regarding the research as a whole: The cohort included three men and two women between 18 and 49 years of age. For each donor, CD4 naive and CD4 memory were each run on three plates, CD8 naive on two plates, and CD8 memory on one plate. To estimate repertoire size and how much clonotypes are shared between individuals, the study performed deep sequencing of blood TCR repertoires from a few healthy adults. To increase sequencing depth and limit assay-specific biases, different laboratories used diverse techniques to prepare libraries and sequence TCR repertoires. Per donor, leukapheresis produced somewhere between about 0.8 and 9.5 billion PBMCs.

Results the study describes overall, beyond this receptor: Incomplete sequencing was indicated by rarefaction of sorted-subset datasets, despite the large sequencing depth. Naive subsets generally had larger estimated clonotype richness than memory subsets did. Sampling was limited to blood, and TCR repertoires in tissue likely differ from TCR repertoires in blood. The small number of donors limited the genetic and exposure-history diversity represented. Higher generation probabilities were observed for clonotypes shared by all four sorted-subset donors than for non-shared clonotypes. Based on pairwise subsampling, the degree of clonotype sharing among donors was expected to be affected by sequencing depth. Across four donors, approximately 5% of naive CD4, approximately 3.6% of naive CD8, about 2% of memory CD4, and approximately 0.4% of memory CD8 clonotypes were shared.

Using the deep immunoSEQ assay, multiplex PCR amplified TCR CDR3 regions from genomic DNA. For each cell subset, the extracted genomic DNA was distributed evenly across all wells of several immunoSEQ 96-well plates, and each plate served as one replicate. For sorted subsets, approximately 190 ng of genomic DNA, equivalent to some 30,000 T cell genomes, went into each replicate PCR. Purified libraries were measured with a Qubit 3.0 fluorometer, size-checked on a Bioanalyzer 2100, and measured again with the KAPA Library Quantification kit. Each immunoSEQ 96-well plate was sequenced on its own single-read 150-cycle Illumina NextSeq 550 flow cell. As for how the authors treated the data: The immunoSEQ output contained only junctional sequences without quality scores, so filtering could not match that applied to full-length reads. Sequences were annotated with PyIR, a Python wrapper for IgBLAST v1.9, using IMGT germline references to assign V/J genes and CDR3. Any read was removed if the V/J assignment was weak (E-value above 1e-6), the CDR3 was missing, or the read contained stop codons, out-of-frame junctions, or ambiguous translated residues. V3J clonotypes were defined as sequences sharing the same inferred V gene, J gene, and CDR3 amino acid sequence. To compute the percentage overlap between repertoires, the number of shared unique clonotypes was divided by the size of the smaller repertoire. RTK rarefaction, the Chao1 estimator, and Recon v2.1 estimates of unobserved clonotypes were used to assess repertoire richness. Generation probabilities were computed with OLGA for all TCRbeta clonotypes obtained by the gDNA method from several donors. This immuneACCESS table, as held by TCRdb, lists in-frame sequences with V and J called but not all clones. Of the missing ones, under half trace to an unresolved V gene in checked studies; the others have no known cause. V, J and clone size reflect that table, while D and trimming were determined from the DNA. The sample table lists millions of clones, around nine tenths of them with a count of one. Roughly 0.15% of the sample goes to the ten largest clones.

Specimen: naive CD4+ T cells sorted from blood. In the paper's terms, the cell subset or site label means: CD45RA+ positively selected. The rearranged chain carries TRBV28 and TRBJ1-5, with 7 central nucleotides matching TRBD1. The sequence was obtained from a man between 18 and 35 years old in good health. In nucleotide form, the sequence is TGTGCCAGCAGTTTAAGACAGGGCGTTAATCAGCCCCAGCATTTT. Translation gives CASSLRQGVNQPQHF.